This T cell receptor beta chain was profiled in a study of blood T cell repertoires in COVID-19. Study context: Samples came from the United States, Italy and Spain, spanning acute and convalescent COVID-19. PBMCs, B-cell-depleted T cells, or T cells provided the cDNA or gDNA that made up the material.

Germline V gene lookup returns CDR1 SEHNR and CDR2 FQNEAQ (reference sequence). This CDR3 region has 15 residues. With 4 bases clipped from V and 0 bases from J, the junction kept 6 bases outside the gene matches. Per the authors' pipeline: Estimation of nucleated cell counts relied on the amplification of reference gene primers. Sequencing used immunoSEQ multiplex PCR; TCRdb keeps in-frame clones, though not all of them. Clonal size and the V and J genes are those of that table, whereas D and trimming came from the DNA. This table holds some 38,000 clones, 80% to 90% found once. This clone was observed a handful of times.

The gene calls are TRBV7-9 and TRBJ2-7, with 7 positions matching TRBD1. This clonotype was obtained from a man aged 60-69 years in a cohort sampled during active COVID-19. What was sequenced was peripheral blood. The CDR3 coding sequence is TGTGCCAGCAGCTCCCGGACAGGCAACTCCTACGAGCAGTACTTC. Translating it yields CASSSRTGNSYEQYF.